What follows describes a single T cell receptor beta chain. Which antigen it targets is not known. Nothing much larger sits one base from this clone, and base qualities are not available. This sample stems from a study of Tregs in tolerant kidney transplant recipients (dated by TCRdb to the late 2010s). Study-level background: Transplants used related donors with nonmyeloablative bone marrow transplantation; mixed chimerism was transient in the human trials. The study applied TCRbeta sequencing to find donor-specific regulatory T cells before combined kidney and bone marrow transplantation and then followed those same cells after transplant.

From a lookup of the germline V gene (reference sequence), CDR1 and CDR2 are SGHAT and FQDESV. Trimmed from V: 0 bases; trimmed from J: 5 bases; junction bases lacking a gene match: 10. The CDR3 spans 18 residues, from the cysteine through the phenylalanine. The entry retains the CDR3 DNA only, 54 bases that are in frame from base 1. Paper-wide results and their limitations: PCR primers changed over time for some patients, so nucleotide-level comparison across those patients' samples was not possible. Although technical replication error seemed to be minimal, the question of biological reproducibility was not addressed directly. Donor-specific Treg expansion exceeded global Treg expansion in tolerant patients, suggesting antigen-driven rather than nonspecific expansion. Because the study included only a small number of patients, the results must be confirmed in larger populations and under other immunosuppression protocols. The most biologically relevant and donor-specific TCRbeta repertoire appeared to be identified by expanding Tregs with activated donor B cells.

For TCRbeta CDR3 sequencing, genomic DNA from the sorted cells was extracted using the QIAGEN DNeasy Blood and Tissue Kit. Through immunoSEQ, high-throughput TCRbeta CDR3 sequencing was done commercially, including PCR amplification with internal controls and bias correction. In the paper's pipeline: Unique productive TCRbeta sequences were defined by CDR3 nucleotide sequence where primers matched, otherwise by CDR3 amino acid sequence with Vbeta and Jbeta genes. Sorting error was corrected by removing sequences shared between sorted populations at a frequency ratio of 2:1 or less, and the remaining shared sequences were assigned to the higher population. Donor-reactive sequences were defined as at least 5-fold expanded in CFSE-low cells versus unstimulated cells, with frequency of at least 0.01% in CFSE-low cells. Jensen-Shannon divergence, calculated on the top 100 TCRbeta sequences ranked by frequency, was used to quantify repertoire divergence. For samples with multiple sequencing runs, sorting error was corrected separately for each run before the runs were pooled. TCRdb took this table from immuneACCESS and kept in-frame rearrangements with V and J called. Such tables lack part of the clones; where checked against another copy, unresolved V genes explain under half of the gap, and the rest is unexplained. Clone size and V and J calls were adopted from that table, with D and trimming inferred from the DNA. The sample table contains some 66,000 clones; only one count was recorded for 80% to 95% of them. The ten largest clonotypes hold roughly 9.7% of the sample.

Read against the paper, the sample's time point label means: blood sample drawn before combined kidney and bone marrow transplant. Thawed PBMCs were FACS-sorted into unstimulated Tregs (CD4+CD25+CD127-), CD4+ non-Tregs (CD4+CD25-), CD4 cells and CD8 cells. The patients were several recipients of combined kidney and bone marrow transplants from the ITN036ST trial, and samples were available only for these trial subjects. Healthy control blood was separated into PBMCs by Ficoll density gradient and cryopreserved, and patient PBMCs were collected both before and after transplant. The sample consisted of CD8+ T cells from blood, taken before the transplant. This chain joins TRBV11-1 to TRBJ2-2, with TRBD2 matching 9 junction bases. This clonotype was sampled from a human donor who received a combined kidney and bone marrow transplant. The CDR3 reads CASSLAASGKAWTGELFF. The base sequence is TGTGCCAGCAGCTTAGCGGCTAGCGGGAAAGCGTGGACCGGGGAGCTGTTTTTT.